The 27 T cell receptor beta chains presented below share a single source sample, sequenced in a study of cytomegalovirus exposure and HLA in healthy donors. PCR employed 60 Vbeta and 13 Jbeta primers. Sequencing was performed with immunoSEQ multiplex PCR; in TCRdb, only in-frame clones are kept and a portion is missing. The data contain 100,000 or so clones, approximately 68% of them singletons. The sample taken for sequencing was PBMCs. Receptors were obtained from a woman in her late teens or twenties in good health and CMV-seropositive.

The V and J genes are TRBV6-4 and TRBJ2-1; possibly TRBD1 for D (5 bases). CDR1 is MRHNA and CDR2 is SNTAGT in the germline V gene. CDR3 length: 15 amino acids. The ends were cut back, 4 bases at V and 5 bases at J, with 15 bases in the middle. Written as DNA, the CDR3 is TGTGCCAGCAGTGTTCAATCCAGGGTCAACAATGAGCAGTTCTTC. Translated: CASSVQSRVNNEQFF.

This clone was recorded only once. The CDR3 DNA is TGTGCCAGCAGCGCTGAAACTAGGTCCGGGGAGACCCAGTACTTC. As protein: CASSAETRSGETQYF. V is TRBV9 and J is TRBJ2-5, with a tentative D call TRBD2 (5 bases). Germline V gene sequence: CDR1 SGDLS, CDR2 YYNGEE. This CDR3 has 15 residues. V was pared by 3 bases and J by 5 bases, with 17 bases between.

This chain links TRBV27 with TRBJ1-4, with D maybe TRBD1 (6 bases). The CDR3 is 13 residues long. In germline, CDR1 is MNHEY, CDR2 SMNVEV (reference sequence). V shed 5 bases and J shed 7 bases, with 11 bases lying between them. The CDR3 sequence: CASSGGRVEKLFF. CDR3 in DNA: TGTGCCAGCAGTGGGGGCAGGGTTGAAAAACTGTTTTTT.

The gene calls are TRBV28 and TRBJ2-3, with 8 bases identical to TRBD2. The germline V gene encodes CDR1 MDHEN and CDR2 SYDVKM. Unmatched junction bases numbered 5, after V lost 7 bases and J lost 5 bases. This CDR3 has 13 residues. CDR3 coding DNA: TGTGCCAGCATTCGGGGGGGTGGAGATACGCAGTATTTT. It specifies CASIRGGGDTQYF.

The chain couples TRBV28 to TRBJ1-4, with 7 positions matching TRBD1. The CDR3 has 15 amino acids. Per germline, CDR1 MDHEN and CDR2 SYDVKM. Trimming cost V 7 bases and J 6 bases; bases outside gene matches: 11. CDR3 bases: TGTGCCAGCAATGTAGTAGGGGGCGCGGATGAAAAACTGTTTTTT. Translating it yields CASNVVGGADEKLFF.

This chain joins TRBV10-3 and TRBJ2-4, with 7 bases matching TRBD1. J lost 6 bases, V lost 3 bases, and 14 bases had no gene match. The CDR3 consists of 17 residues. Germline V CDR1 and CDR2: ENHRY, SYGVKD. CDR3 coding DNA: TGTGCCATCAGTGACCCCGGTGTGAAACAGGGGTTAAACATTCAGTACTTC. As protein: CAISDPGVKQGLNIQYF.

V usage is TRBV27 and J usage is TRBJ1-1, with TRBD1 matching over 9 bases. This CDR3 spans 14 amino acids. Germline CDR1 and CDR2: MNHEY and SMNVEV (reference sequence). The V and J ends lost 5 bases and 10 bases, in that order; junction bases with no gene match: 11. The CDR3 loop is CASSDRQGVRGAFF. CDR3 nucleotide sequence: TGTGCCAGCAGTGACCGACAGGGGGTGCGGGGAGCTTTCTTT.

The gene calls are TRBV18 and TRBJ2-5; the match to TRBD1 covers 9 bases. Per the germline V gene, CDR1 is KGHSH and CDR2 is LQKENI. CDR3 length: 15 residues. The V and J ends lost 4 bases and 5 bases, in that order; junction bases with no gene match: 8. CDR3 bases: TGTGCCAGCTCACTCGGGACAGGGCGGCACGAGACCCAGTACTTC. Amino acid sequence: CASSLGTGRHETQYF.

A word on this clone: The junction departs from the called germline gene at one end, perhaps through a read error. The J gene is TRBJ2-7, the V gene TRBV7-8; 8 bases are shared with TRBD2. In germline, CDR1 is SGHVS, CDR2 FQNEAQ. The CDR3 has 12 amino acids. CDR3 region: CASSLLSAGEAF. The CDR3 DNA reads TGTGCCAGCAGCTTATTATCAGCGGGAGAGGCTTTT.

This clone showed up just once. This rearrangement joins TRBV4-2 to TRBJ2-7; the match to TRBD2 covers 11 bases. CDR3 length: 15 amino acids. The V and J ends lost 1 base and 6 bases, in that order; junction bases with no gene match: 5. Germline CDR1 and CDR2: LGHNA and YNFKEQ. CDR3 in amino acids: CASSQVRLAGIEQYF. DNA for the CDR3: TGTGCCAGCAGCCAAGTGAGACTAGCGGGAATCGAGCAGTACTTC.

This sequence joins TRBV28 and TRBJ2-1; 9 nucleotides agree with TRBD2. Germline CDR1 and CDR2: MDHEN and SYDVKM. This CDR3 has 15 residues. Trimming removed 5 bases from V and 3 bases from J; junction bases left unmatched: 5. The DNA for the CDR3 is TGTGCCAGCAGTCCCTTGCGGGGGGGCTACAATGAGCAGTTCTTC. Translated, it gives CASSPLRGGYNEQFF.

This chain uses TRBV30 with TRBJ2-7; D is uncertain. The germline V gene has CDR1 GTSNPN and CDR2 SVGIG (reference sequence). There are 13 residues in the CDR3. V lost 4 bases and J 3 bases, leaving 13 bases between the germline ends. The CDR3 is CAWNPRVDYEQYF. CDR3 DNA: TGTGCCTGGAACCCCCGAGTAGACTACGAGCAGTACTTC.

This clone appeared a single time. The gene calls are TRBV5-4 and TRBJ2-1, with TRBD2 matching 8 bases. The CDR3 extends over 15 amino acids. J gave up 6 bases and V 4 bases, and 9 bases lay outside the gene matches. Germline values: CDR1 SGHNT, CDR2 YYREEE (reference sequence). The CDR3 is CASSPRWLAGNEQFF. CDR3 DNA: TGTGCCAGCAGCCCCCGTTGGCTAGCGGGCAATGAGCAGTTCTTC. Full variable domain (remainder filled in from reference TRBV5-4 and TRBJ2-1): ETGVTQSPTHLIKTRGQQVTLRCSSQSGHNTVSWYQQALGQGPQFIFQYYREEENGRGNFPPRFSGLQFPNYSSELNVNALELDDSALYLCASSPRWLAGNEQFFGPGTRLTVL.

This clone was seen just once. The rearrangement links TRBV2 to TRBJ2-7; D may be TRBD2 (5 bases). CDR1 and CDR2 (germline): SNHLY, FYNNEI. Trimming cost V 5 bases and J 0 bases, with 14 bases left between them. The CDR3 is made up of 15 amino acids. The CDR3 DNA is TGTGCCAGCAGTTTCGTAAGCGGCAGCTCCTACGAGCAGTACTTC. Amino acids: CASSFVSGSSYEQYF.

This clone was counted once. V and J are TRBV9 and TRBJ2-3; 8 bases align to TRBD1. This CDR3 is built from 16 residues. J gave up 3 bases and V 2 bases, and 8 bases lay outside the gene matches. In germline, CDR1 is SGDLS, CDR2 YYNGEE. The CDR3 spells CASSVDPGQGTDTQYF. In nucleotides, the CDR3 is TGTGCCAGCAGCGTGGACCCCGGACAGGGTACAGATACGCAGTATTTT.

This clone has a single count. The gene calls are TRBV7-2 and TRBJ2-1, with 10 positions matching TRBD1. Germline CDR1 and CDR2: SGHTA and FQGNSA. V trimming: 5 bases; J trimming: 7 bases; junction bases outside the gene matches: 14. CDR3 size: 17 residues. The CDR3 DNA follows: TGTGCCAGCAGCCGAACACAAAGAGGGACAGGGGAAAATGAGCAGTTCTTC. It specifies CASSRTQRGTGENEQFF.

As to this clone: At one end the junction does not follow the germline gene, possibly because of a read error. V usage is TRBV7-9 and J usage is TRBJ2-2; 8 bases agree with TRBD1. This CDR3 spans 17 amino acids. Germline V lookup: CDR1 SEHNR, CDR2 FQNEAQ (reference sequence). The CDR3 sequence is CSSSLYGGQAHTGELFF. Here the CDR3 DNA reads TGTTCCAGCAGCCTTTATGGGGGACAGGCCCACACCGGGGAGCTGTTTTTT.

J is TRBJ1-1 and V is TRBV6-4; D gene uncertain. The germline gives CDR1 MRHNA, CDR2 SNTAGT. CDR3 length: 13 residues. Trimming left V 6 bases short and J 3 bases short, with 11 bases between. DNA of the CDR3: TGTGCCAGCAGGGGGAGGCGGTACACTGAAGCTTTCTTT. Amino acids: CASRGRRYTEAFF.

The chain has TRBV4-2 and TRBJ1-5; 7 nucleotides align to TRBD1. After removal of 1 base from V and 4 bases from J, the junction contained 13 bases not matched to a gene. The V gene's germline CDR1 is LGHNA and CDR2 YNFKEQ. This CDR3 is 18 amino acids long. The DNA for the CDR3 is TGTGCCAGCAGCCAAGTATGGACAGGTGATAGAGGTAATCAGCCCCAGCATTTT. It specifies CASSQVWTGDRGNQPQHF.

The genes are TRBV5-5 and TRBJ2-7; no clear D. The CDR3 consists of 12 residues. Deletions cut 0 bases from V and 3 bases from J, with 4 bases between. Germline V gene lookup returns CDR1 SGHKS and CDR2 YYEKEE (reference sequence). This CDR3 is CASSLDYYEQYF. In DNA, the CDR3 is TGTGCCAGCAGCTTGGACTACTACGAGCAGTACTTC.

The CDR3 DNA is TGTGCCACCAGGGGGACAGGGACGGCCGGGGAGCTGTTTTTT. This translates into CATRGTGTAGELFF. This sequence joins TRBV15 and TRBJ2-2, with 9 bases fitting TRBD1. Germline assignment: CDR1 LNHNV and CDR2 YYDKDF (reference sequence). This CDR3 spans 14 amino acids. V was clipped by 6 bases and J by 6 bases; unmatched bases: 5.

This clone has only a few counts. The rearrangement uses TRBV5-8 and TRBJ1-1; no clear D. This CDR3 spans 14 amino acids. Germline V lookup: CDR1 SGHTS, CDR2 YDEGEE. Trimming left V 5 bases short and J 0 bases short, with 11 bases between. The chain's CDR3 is CASSFVLMNTEAFF. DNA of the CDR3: TGTGCCAGCAGTTTTGTACTTATGAACACTGAAGCTTTCTTT.

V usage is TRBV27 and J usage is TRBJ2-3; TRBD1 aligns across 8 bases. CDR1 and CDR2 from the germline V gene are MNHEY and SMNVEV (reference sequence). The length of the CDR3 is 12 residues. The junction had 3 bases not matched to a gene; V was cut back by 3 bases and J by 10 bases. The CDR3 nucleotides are TGTGCCAGCAGTTTTGGCAGGGGGCCGCAGTATTTT. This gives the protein CASSFGRGPQYF.

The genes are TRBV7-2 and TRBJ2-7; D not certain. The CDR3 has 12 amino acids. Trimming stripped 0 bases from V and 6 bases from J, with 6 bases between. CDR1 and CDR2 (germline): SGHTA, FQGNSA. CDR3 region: CASSLAGSEQYF. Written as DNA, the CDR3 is TGTGCCAGCAGCTTAGCCGGGTCCGAGCAGTACTTC. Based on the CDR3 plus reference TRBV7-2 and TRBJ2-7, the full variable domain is GAGVSQSPSNKVTEKGKDVELRCDPISGHTALYWYRQSLGQGLEFLIYFQGNSAPDKSGLPSDRFSAERTGGSVSTLTIQRTQQEDSAVYLCASSLAGSEQYFGPGTRLTVT.

CDR3 nucleotide sequence: TGTGCCAGCAGTTACCCCGGACTAGCACGCGAGCAGTACTTC. Amino acid sequence: CASSYPGLAREQYF. V gene TRBV6-5 combines with J gene TRBJ2-7; 8 nucleotides match TRBD2. Losses at the gene ends were 2 bases for V and 6 bases for J; bases not matched to a gene: 6. CDR1 and CDR2 (germline): MNHEY, SVGAGI. The CDR3 totals 14 residues.

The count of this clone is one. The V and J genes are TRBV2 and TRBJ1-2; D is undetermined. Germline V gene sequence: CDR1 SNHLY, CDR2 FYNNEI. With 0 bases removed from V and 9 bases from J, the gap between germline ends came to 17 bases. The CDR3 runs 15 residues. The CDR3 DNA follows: TGTGCCAGCAGTGAAGCAACCGGCGGTTCGAGCCGCTACACCTTC. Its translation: CASSEATGGSSRYTF.

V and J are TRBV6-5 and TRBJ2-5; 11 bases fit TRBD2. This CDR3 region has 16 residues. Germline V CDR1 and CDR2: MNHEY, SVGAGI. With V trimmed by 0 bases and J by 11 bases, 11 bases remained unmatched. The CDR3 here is CASSYSRLAGGWGQYF. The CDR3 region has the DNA TGTGCCAGCAGTTACTCCCGGCTAGCGGGAGGATGGGGGCAGTACTTC.